This T cell receptor (beta chain) was captured in a study of siplizumab effects on memory and regulatory T cells. V was trimmed by 2 bases and J by 4 bases, leaving 8 bases between them. CDR1 and CDR2 from the germline V gene are LNHDA and SQIVND (reference sequence). The length of the CDR3 is 14 residues. This clone is a singleton in its sample. Each sample had roughly 10^5 TCR templates assayed. Profiled with immunoSEQ multiplex PCR; TCRdb holds only in-frame clones, not every one. The table records about 120,000 clones, less than 95% of them present only once. The sequence derives from a human donor in good health. The sample comprised non-Treg CD4+ T cells sorted from blood. The chain has TRBV19 and TRBJ2-2; D is perhaps TRBD1 (5 bases). The CDR3, as DNA: TGTGCCAGTAGTATACAGGGAATCACCGGGGAGCTGTTTTTT. Translation gives CASSIQGITGELFF. Combining the CDR3 with reference TRBV19 and TRBJ2-2 gives the whole variable domain DGGITQSPKYLFRKEGQNVTLSCEQNLNHDAMYWYRQDPGQGLRLIYYSQIVNDFQKGDIAEGYSVSREKKESFPLTVTSAQKNPTAFYLCASSIQGITGELFFGEGSRLTVL.